Included here is one T cell receptor (beta chain) sequence, with context. Its antigen is not known. A 5'RACE reaction primed in the constant segment made cDNA libraries of TCR alpha and TCR beta, and these carried sample barcodes and UMIs. Using its own MiXCR run on the 5' RACE reads, TCRdb lists one record per CDR3 protein. The sample gives hundreds of thousands of distinct CDR3 sequences, around 22% of which show up once; around 14% is in the top ten. The CDR3 has 14 amino acids. V dropped 5 bases and J dropped 2 bases, with 13 bases sitting between them. CDR1 and CDR2 from the germline V gene are SGHTA and FQGNSA. These data originate in a study of T-cell memory formation after mild COVID-19. Overall study findings and caveats: Researchers report contracting CD4+ clones mostly in CM and EM, with CD8+ clones in EMRA. A subset of responding clones appeared in pre-infection memory, suggesting cross-reactive memory joined. Later expanders leaned CD4+, whereas clones that contracted between day 15 and 85 were balanced CD4/CD8.

The chain combines TRBV7-2 with TRBJ2-7, with D unclear. Sequenced input: PBMCs or a T cell subset sorted from them (not recorded which). This clonotype was obtained from an adult woman who had mild COVID-19 (a few samples of this study predate the infection). Cell type and time point are not known. The CDR3 region is CASSRRVQAYEQYF. CDR3 DNA: TGTGCCAGCAGCCGCCGGGTACAAGCCTACGAGCAGTACTTC.